The clone carrying this T cell receptor beta chain has at least ten counts. Antigen unknown. The sample comes from a study of T cell repertoires in cytomegalovirus infection. TCRdb ran MiXCR on the reads and lists one entry per CDR3 protein. This sample has a few hundred thousand distinct CDR3 sequences, with less than 20% found just once. CDR1 is MDHEN, CDR2 SYDVKM, per germline. V shed 10 bases and J shed 3 bases, with 10 bases lying between them. The CDR3 loop spans 11 amino acids. Study results and caveats: CMV carriers with the relevant HLA were identified by cumulative public TCR beta family frequency.

The TCR was taken from a human donor in good health (CMV status not recorded). Some clones in this sample may be carry-over from other donors' samples. This sequence joins TRBV28 and TRBJ2-7; D not resolved. Specimen: PBMCs. The CDR3 DNA is TGTGCCACCCGACTCGGCTACGAGCAGTACTTC. Translated: CATRLGYEQYF.